This T cell receptor beta chain was found in a study of T cell repertoires in cytomegalovirus infection. Study-level information: Public TCR beta signature analysis indicated the presence of both CMV infection and matching HLA type.

The CDR3 runs 13 residues. Trimming left V 5 bases short and J 11 bases short, with 17 bases between. As regards this clonotype: Its antigen is not known.

TCRdb re-derived calls from the reads in MiXCR, one entry per CDR3 protein. The table has 450,000 to 600,000 distinct CDR3 sequences, about 42% seen once. Study outcomes and limitations: Cumulative frequency (of public TCR beta family members) identified carriers of CMV plus the relevant HLA.

This receptor was identified in a human donor in good health (CMV status not recorded). Some clones in this sample may be carry-over from other donors' samples. V usage is TRBV12-3 or TRBV12-4 and J usage is TRBJ2-3, with D perhaps matching TRBD2 (6 bases). This specimen was cultured PBMCs, taken from culture after CMV antigen stimulation. For the CDR3, the DNA is TGTGCCAGCAGTCTCGGGGTGGGACTCCTGCAGTATTTT. Protein sequence: CASSLGVGLLQYF.